The subject of this entry is one T cell receptor (beta chain). As yet, its antigen is unknown. The source of the sample is a study of beta chain features in type 1 diabetes. Study results and caveats: Individuals with type 1 diabetes displayed fewer insertions and more deletions at VDJ junctions.

Populations obtained by sorting all exceeded 98% purity. Reverse transcribing all isolated RNA meant expressed TCRB transcripts were sequenced. Sequencing used immunoSEQ multiplex PCR; TCRdb keeps in-frame clones, though not all of them. The sample lists about 340,000 clones; around 8% were seen once. Specimen: central memory CD4+ T cells from blood. The sequence came from a woman under 30 in good health.

CDR3 in DNA: TGCAGTGCTAAAACTAACTATGGCTACACCTTC. It encodes CSAKTNYGYTF. The J gene is TRBJ1-2, the V gene TRBV20-1; D unresolved. The CDR3 totals 11 residues. Germline V lookup: CDR1 DFQATT, CDR2 SNEGSKA (reference sequence). The germline V and J ends were trimmed by 4 bases and 0 bases, with 3 bases remaining between them.